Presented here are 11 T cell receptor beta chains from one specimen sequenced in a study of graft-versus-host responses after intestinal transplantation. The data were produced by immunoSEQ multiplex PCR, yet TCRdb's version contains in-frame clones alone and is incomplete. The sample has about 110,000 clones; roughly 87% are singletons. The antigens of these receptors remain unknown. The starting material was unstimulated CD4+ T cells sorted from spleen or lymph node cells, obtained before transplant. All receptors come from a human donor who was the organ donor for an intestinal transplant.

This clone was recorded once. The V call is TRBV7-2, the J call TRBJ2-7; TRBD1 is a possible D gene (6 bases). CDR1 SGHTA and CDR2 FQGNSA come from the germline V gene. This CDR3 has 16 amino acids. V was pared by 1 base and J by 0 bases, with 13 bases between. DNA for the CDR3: TGTGCCAGCAGCTTAGTAGGGGGTCCGAGCTCCTACGAGCAGTACTTC. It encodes CASSLVGGPSSYEQYF. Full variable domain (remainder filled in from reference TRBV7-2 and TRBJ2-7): GAGVSQSPSNKVTEKGKDVELRCDPISGHTALYWYRQSLGQGLEFLIYFQGNSAPDKSGLPSDRFSAERTGGSVSTLTIQRTQQEDSAVYLCASSLVGGPSSYEQYFGPGTRLTVT.

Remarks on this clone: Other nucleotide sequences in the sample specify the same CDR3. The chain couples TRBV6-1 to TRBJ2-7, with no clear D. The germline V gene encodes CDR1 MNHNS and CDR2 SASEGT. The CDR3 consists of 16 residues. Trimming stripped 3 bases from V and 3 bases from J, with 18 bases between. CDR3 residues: CASSDTTSWLRYEQYF. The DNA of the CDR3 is TGTGCCAGCAGTGATACCACCAGCTGGCTCCGCTACGAGCAGTACTTC.

The CDR3, as DNA: TGTGCCAGCAGCGTTCAGCACTCTGGAAACACCATATATTTT. It encodes CASSVQHSGNTIYF. The rearrangement joins TRBV9 to TRBJ1-3; D is undetermined. V was trimmed by 2 bases and J by 0 bases, leaving 6 bases between them. The CDR3 is 14 amino acids. Germline V gene sequence: CDR1 SGDLS, CDR2 YYNGEE.

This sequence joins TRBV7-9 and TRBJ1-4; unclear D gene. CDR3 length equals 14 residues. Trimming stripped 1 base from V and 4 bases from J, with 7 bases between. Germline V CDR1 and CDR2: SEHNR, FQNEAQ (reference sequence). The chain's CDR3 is CASSLGEGNEKLFF. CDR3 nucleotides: TGTGCCAGCAGCTTAGGGGAGGGTAATGAAAAACTGTTTTTT.

The CDR3 spells CASSQDRSRGDYGYTF. CDR3 in DNA: TGTGCCAGCAGCCAAGATAGGAGCCGGGGGGACTATGGCTACACCTTC. The chain joins TRBV14 to TRBJ1-2, with D maybe TRBD1 (5 bases). The V end lost 0 bases, the J end lost 3 bases, and 14 bases lay between the germline ends. This CDR3 contains 16 residues. CDR1 and CDR2 from the germline V gene are SGHDN and FVKESK.

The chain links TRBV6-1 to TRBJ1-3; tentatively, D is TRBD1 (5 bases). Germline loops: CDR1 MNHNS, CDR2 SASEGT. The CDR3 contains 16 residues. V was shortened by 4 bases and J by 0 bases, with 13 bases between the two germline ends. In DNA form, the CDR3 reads TGTGCCAGCAGTGGGGGGGACTTTTCCTCTGGAAACACCATATATTTT. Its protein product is CASSGGDFSSGNTIYF.

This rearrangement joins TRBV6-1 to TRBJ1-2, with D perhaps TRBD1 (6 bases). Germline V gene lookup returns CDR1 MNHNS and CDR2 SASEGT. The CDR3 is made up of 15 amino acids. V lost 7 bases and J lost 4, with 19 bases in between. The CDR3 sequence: CASTEGSGATYGYTF. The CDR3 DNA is TGTGCCAGCACGGAGGGGTCAGGGGCCACCTATGGCTACACCTTC.

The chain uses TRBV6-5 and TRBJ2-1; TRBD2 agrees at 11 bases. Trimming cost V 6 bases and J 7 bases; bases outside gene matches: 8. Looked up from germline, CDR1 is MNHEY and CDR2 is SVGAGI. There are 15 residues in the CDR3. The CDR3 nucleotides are TGTGCCAGCAGGGGACACTCTAGCGGGGGGAATGAGCAGTTCTTC. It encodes CASRGHSSGGNEQFF.

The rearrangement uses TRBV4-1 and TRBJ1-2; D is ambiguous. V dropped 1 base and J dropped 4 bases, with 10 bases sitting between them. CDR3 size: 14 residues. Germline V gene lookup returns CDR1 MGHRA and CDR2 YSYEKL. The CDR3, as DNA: TGCGCCAGCAGCCAAGCACAATCGATCTATGGCTACACCTTC. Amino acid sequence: CASSQAQSIYGYTF.

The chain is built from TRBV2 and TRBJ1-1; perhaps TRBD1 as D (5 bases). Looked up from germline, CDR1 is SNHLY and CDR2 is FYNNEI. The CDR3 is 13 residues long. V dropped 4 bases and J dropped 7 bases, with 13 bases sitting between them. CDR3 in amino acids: CASSGVDRFEAFF. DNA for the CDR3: TGTGCCAGCAGTGGGGTTGACAGATTTGAAGCTTTCTTT.

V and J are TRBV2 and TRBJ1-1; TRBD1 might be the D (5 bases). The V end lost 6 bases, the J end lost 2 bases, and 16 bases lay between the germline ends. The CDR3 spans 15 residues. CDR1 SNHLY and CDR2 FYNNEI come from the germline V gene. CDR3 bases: TGTGCCAGCAGGGGAGATATGACAGTCAACACTGAAGCTTTCTTT. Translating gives CASRGDMTVNTEAFF.